The source of this TCR beta chain is a study of response to subunit inactivated influenza vaccine. MiXCR was run by TCRdb on the RT-PCR reads, yielding one entry per CDR3 protein. The sample holds 750,000 to 850,000 distinct CDR3 sequences, approximately 18% seen once. Study-wide results and caveats: After each seasonal influenza vaccination, few new T cells are recruited, the authors suggested.

To note about this clonotype: Antigen specificity is unknown.

The sample was PBMCs from blood, taken about 5 days after vaccination. This TCR derives from a man aged 50 to 59 who received an inactivated influenza vaccine.

CDR3 loop: CSARDGAGGPNEQFF. The CDR3 DNA follows: TGCAGTGCTAGAGACGGCGCGGGGGGGCCCAATGAGCAGTTCTTC. The V gene is TRBV20-1, the J gene TRBJ2-1; 9 bases are a match to TRBD2. The CDR3 length is 15 residues. V dropped 0 bases and J dropped 6; count of bases not matched to a gene: 6. Germline CDR1 is DFQATT and CDR2 is SNEGSKA (reference sequence).